The 32 T cell receptor beta chains given below trace back to one sample, sequenced in a study of cytomegalovirus exposure and HLA in healthy donors. PCR employed 60 Vbeta and 13 Jbeta primers. The assay was immunoSEQ multiplex PCR, and TCRdb's table has in-frame clones only and misses some. This table has over 110,000 clones, about four fifths appearing once. Sequencing input: PBMCs. Source of these receptors: a male donor in good health and CMV-seropositive.

The rearrangement uses TRBV18 and TRBJ2-3, with TRBD2 identical over 8 bases. Germline V gene sequence: CDR1 KGHSH, CDR2 LQKENI. The CDR3 spans 17 residues. V dropped 4 bases and J dropped 0; count of bases not matched to a gene: 9. CDR3 loop: CASSQRFAGGSTDTQYF. CDR3 coding DNA: TGTGCCAGCTCACAAAGATTTGCGGGGGGAAGCACAGATACGCAGTATTTT.

The chain uses TRBV28 and TRBJ1-2; 7 bases map to TRBD1. The J segment lost 3 bases and the V segment lost 7 bases, leaving 14 bases of the junction unmatched. This CDR3 has 16 residues. The V gene's germline CDR1 is MDHEN and CDR2 SYDVKM. The CDR3 nucleotides read TGTGCCAGCATAGGGACGCCTGGGACAGCACACTATGGCTACACCTTC. Amino acids: CASIGTPGTAHYGYTF.

The chain carries TRBV6-1 and TRBJ2-7; D possibly corresponds to TRBD2 (6 bases). Looked up from germline, CDR1 is MNHNS and CDR2 is SASEGT. The CDR3 has 10 residues. The ends were cut back, 10 bases at V and 4 bases at J, with 8 bases in the middle. The CDR3 here is CATRGYEQYF. The CDR3 DNA follows: TGTGCCACCCGGGGGTACGAGCAGTACTTC.

The count of this clone is one. One end of the junction fails to match germline, which may point to a read error. This sequence joins TRBV6-1 and TRBJ1-2, with D possibly being TRBD1 (5 bases). The CDR3 is 14 amino acids. Germline V gives CDR1 MNHNS, CDR2 SASEGT. Here the CDR3 reads CASRGRSSNYGYPF. The CDR3 DNA reads TGTGCCAGCAGGGGGCGGAGTTCTAACTATGGCTACCCCTTC.

V usage is TRBV18 and J usage is TRBJ1-1; D is unresolved. Trimming left V 3 bases short and J 5 bases short, with 13 bases between. CDR1 KGHSH and CDR2 LQKENI come from the germline V gene. The CDR3 spans 14 residues. CDR3 in amino acids: CASSPPDKATEAFF. The DNA for the CDR3 is TGTGCCAGCTCACCCCCAGACAAGGCTACTGAAGCTTTCTTT.

V and J are TRBV5-4 and TRBJ1-6; D is uncertain. The germline V gene has CDR1 SGHNT and CDR2 YYREEE (reference sequence). V dropped 1 base and J dropped 6 bases, with 8 bases sitting between them. This CDR3 region has 14 residues. For the CDR3, the DNA is TGTGCCAGCAGCTTGACAGTCCTTAATTCACCCCTCCACTTT. Encoded protein: CASSLTVLNSPLHF.

Only a few counts were recorded for this clone. The chain couples TRBV2 to TRBJ2-5, with 7 bases that match TRBD2. This CDR3 is 15 amino acids long. V gave up 7 bases and J gave up 1 base; unmatched junction bases: 9. Looked up from germline, CDR1 is SNHLY and CDR2 is FYNNEI. CDR3 amino acids: CASNRGRGLQETQYF. The CDR3 coding sequence is TGTGCCAGCAACCGTGGGAGGGGCCTCCAAGAGACCCAGTACTTC.

This chain connects TRBV6-5 to TRBJ1-5; maybe TRBD1 (5 bases). V was clipped by 5 bases and J by 0 bases, with 11 bases between them. The CDR3 contains 15 residues. Germline CDR1 reads MNHEY; CDR2 reads SVGAGI. CDR3 sequence reads: CASSPRDFSNQPQHF. In nucleotides, the CDR3 is TGTGCCAGCAGTCCCCGGGACTTTAGCAATCAGCCCCAGCATTTT.

The genes are TRBV7-6 and TRBJ2-7, with 10 bases matching TRBD2. CDR3 size: 15 residues. With V trimmed by 5 bases and J by 2 bases, 6 bases remained unmatched. Germline V lookup: CDR1 SGHVS, CDR2 FNYEAQ. The DNA for the CDR3 is TGTGCCAGCAGCCCCCGGACTAGCGGCACCTACGAGCAGTACTTC. Translated: CASSPRTSGTYEQYF.

The rearrangement joins TRBV27 to TRBJ1-2; the match to TRBD1 covers 8 bases. Germline CDR1 reads MNHEY; CDR2 reads SMNVEV (reference sequence). The CDR3 loop spans 13 amino acids. V trimming: 4 bases; J trimming: 13 bases; junction bases outside the gene matches: 11. The CDR3 bases are TGTGCCAGCAGTTCCCAAGACAGGGGCCGGCCCACCTTC. Translated: CASSSQDRGRPTF.

The chain has TRBV5-1 and TRBJ1-6, with TRBD1 matching over 10 bases. Germline V gene sequence: CDR1 SGHRS, CDR2 YFSETQ. The CDR3 contains 15 residues. Trimming took 4 bases from V and 8 from J; bases not matched to a gene: 6. The CDR3 loop reads CASSLGQGNHSPLHF. CDR3 in DNA: TGCGCCAGCAGCCTGGGACAGGGGAATCATTCACCCCTCCACTTT. The entire variable domain, with the rest obtained from reference TRBV5-1 and TRBJ1-6, is as follows: KAGVTQTPRYLIKTRGQQVTLSCSPISGHRSVSWYQQTPGQGLQFLFEYFSETQRNKGNFPGRFSGRQFSNSRSEMNVSTLELGDSALYLCASSLGQGNHSPLHFGNGTRLTVT.

By share, this clone ranks as medium-sized. The genes are TRBV5-3 and TRBJ1-4, with a weak D call TRBD1 (6 bases). TRBV5-3 qualifies as an ORF whose function is uncertain. V dropped 2 bases and J dropped 6 bases, with 14 bases sitting between them. The CDR3 spans 15 residues. In DNA, the CDR3 is TGTGCCAGAAGCTTTCGGACAGTGGTCGATGAAAAACTGTTTTTT. This encodes CARSFRTVVDEKLFF.

J is TRBJ1-3 and V is TRBV27, with D unresolved. CDR3 length: 15 residues. V lost 2 bases, J lost 0 bases, and 8 bases lay in between. Germline V gives CDR1 MNHEY, CDR2 SMNVEV (reference sequence). The CDR3 DNA is TGTGCCAGCAGTTTAATGATCGGCTCTGGAAACACCATATATTTT. This translates into CASSLMIGSGNTIYF.

V usage is TRBV2 and J usage is TRBJ1-2, with D possibly matching TRBD1 (6 bases). The CDR3 length is 14 residues. The germline gives CDR1 SNHLY, CDR2 FYNNEI. V lost 3 bases and J lost 7, with 15 bases in between. The CDR3 is CASSEYPQGSGYTF. CDR3 nucleotides: TGTGCCAGCAGTGAGTACCCACAGGGTTCTGGCTACACCTTC.

This chain joins TRBV4-1 and TRBJ2-7; D is ambiguous. The V gene's germline CDR1 is MGHRA and CDR2 YSYEKL. The ends were cut back, 2 bases at V and 3 bases at J, with 17 bases in the middle. The CDR3 extends over 16 amino acids. CDR3 sequence: CASSQSPVSPFYEQYF. The CDR3 DNA reads TGCGCCAGCAGCCAATCCCCAGTGTCGCCTTTCTACGAGCAGTACTTC.

This rearrangement joins TRBV27 to TRBJ1-5, with 10 bases identical to TRBD1. V shed 1 base, J shed 6 bases, and the junction held 9 bases outside the gene matches. The CDR3 contains 17 residues. Germline V CDR1 and CDR2: MNHEY, SMNVEV (reference sequence). CDR3 in amino acids: CASSLYFRQGAFQPQHF. DNA of the CDR3: TGTGCCAGCAGTTTATATTTCCGACAGGGGGCTTTTCAGCCCCAGCATTTT.

This chain links TRBV28 with TRBJ2-7; D is perhaps TRBD1 (5 bases). V lost 3 bases and J lost 4, with 13 bases in between. CDR1 and CDR2 (germline): MDHEN, SYDVKM. The CDR3 length is 14 residues. CDR3 nucleotides: TGTGCCAGCAGTTTTCGTGGCAGGGTTTACGAGCAGTACTTC. Residues: CASSFRGRVYEQYF.

This chain joins TRBV5-4 and TRBJ2-2; D is perhaps TRBD1 (5 bases). Per the germline V gene, CDR1 is SGHNT and CDR2 is YYREEE (reference sequence). The CDR3 spans 15 residues. Trimming shortened V by 2 bases and J by 1 base, and 9 bases separated the two germline ends. The CDR3 region has the DNA TGTGCCAGCAGCTTCTCAGGGCGGAACACCGGGGAGCTGTTTTTT. Translation: CASSFSGRNTGELFF.

The rearrangement joins TRBV7-8 to TRBJ2-7, with 9 bases identical to TRBD1. CDR3 size: 16 residues. In germline, CDR1 is SGHVS, CDR2 FQNEAQ. J lost 3 bases, V lost 4 bases, and 10 bases had no gene match. The CDR3 DNA sequence: TGTGCCAGCAGCTCCCAACAGGGGGCAGCCAACTACGAGCAGTACTTC. It translates to CASSSQQGAANYEQYF.

This clone was found a few times. CDR3 region: CASSGDRGAGANVLTF. DNA of the CDR3: TGTGCCAGTAGTGGGGACAGGGGGGCTGGGGCCAACGTCCTGACTTTC. The rearrangement joins TRBV19 to TRBJ2-6, with 11 bases identical to TRBD1. This CDR3 contains 16 residues. V trimming: 5 bases; J trimming: 2 bases; junction bases outside the gene matches: 2. Germline CDR1 LNHDA, CDR2 SQIVND (reference sequence).

This chain joins TRBV7-8 and TRBJ2-5, with 9 bases aligning to TRBD1. The junction had 13 bases not matched to a gene; V was cut back by 5 bases and J by 3 bases. CDR1 is SGHVS, CDR2 FQNEAQ, per germline. The CDR3 has 17 residues. The CDR3 bases are TGTGCCAGCAGCGCATACCTGACAGGGGGGATTGAAGAGACCCAGTACTTC. As protein: CASSAYLTGGIEETQYF.

The gene calls are TRBV5-6 and TRBJ2-2; TRBD2 is a possible D gene (6 bases). Germline CDR1 SGHDT, CDR2 YYEEEE. Deletions cut 5 bases from V and 5 bases from J, with 16 bases between. This CDR3 region has 15 residues. As DNA, the CDR3 is TGTGCCAGCAGAGCTGGGGGGTGGGCAACCGGGGAGCTGTTTTTT. Protein product: CASRAGGWATGELFF. Filled out from reference TRBV5-6 and TRBJ2-2, the complete variable domain reads DAGVTQSPTHLIKTRGQQVTLRCSPKSGHDTVSWYQQALGQGPQFIFQYYEEEERQRGNFPDRFSGHQFPNYSSELNVNALLLGDSALYLCASRAGGWATGELFFGEGSRLTVL.

The rearrangement joins TRBV2 to TRBJ2-1; 9 nucleotides line up with TRBD2. J gave up 2 bases and V 5 bases, and 10 bases lay outside the gene matches. Germline V gene lookup returns CDR1 SNHLY and CDR2 FYNNEI. The CDR3 has 17 residues. In DNA form, the CDR3 reads TGTGCCAGCAGTCCCGGGACTAGCATTTGGACCTACAATGAGCAGTTCTTC. It yields the protein CASSPGTSIWTYNEQFF.

The chain links TRBV7-2 to TRBJ1-1; maybe TRBD1 (5 bases). The length of the CDR3 is 13 residues. V dropped 5 bases and J dropped 4 bases, with 11 bases sitting between them. Germline assignment: CDR1 SGHTA and CDR2 FQGNSA. CDR3 coding DNA: TGTGCCAGCAGCACCGTGGGGGGCACTGAAGCTTTCTTT. This translates into CASSTVGGTEAFF.

This clone occurred a few times. This chain uses TRBV28 with TRBJ2-1; a possible D gene is TRBD2 (6 bases). The CDR3 spans 17 residues. CDR1 MDHEN and CDR2 SYDVKM come from the germline V gene. Trimming stripped 2 bases from V and 0 bases from J, with 14 bases between. The CDR3 DNA reads TGTGCCAGCAGTTTACGTGGCGGGGCCAGCTCCTACAATGAGCAGTTCTTC. The encoded protein is CASSLRGGASSYNEQFF. Complete variable domain (other parts from reference TRBV28 and TRBJ2-1): DVKVTQSSRYLVKRTGEKVFLECVQDMDHENMFWYRQDPGLGLRLIYFSYDVKMKEKGDIPEGYSVSREKKERFSLILESASTNQTSMYLCASSLRGGASSYNEQFFGPGTRLTVL.

The chain combines TRBV12-5 with TRBJ2-7; no definite D call. Trimming left V 9 bases short and J 2 bases short, with 20 bases between. CDR3 length: 15 amino acids. The germline gives CDR1 LGHNT, CDR2 FRNRAP. Here the CDR3 reads CASSPGVGRTYEQYF. In DNA form, the CDR3 reads TGTGCTAGCTCACCAGGCGTAGGTCGAACCTACGAGCAGTACTTC.

This clone was detected only a few times. The V call is TRBV5-1, the J call TRBJ1-5, with TRBD1 identical over 9 bases. V trimming: 0 bases; J trimming: 7 bases; junction bases outside the gene matches: 5. CDR3 length: 15 residues. Germline CDR1 and CDR2: SGHRS and YFSETQ. The CDR3, as DNA: TGCGCCAGCAGCTTGGCCCCGGGACAGGGACAGCCCCAGCATTTT. This encodes CASSLAPGQGQPQHF.

V and J are TRBV5-1 and TRBJ2-6, with TRBD1 identical over 7 bases. Looked up from germline, CDR1 is SGHRS and CDR2 is YFSETQ. With 2 bases clipped from V and 2 bases from J, the junction kept 1 base outside the gene matches. CDR3 length: 15 amino acids. CDR3 region: CASSFTGAGANVLTF. CDR3 nucleotide sequence: TGCGCCAGCAGCTTCACAGGGGCTGGGGCCAACGTCCTGACTTTC.

V gene TRBV27 combines with J gene TRBJ1-1; 7 bases line up with TRBD1. The CDR3 runs to 14 residues. V lost 5 bases and J lost 4; bases outside the gene matches: 7. Germline CDR1 and CDR2: MNHEY and SMNVEV (reference sequence). DNA of the CDR3: TGTGCCAGCAGTGGATGGACAGGAGGCACTGAAGCTTTCTTT. This sequence encodes CASSGWTGGTEAFF.

The chain uses TRBV6-4 and TRBJ2-3, with D possibly being TRBD2 (6 bases). The CDR3 runs 15 residues. V was shortened by 4 bases and J by 6 bases, with 17 bases between the two germline ends. The germline V gene has CDR1 MRHNA and CDR2 SNTAGT. The CDR3 loop reads CASSAGTQQADTQYF. The CDR3 nucleotides are TGTGCCAGCAGTGCCGGGACTCAGCAGGCTGATACGCAGTATTTT.

CDR3 DNA: TGTGCCAGCAGTGTAGGGCAGGGGGTGGCCCAGCCCCAGCATTTT. This gives the protein CASSVGQGVAQPQHF. The chain recombines TRBV2 with TRBJ1-5; TRBD1 matches at 7 bases. Looked up from germline, CDR1 is SNHLY and CDR2 is FYNNEI. J was trimmed by 7 bases and V by 4 bases; bases with no gene match: 10. The CDR3 covers 15 residues.

This chain links TRBV28 with TRBJ1-1; D call uncertain. V was shortened by 2 bases and J by 6 bases, with 4 bases between the two germline ends. The V gene's germline CDR1 is MDHEN and CDR2 SYDVKM. CDR3 length: 11 amino acids. CDR3 sequence reads: CASSLGPEAFF. For the CDR3, the DNA is TGTGCCAGCAGTTTAGGGCCTGAAGCTTTCTTT. Drawing the rest from reference TRBV28 and TRBJ1-1, the complete variable domain is DVKVTQSSRYLVKRTGEKVFLECVQDMDHENMFWYRQDPGLGLRLIYFSYDVKMKEKGDIPEGYSVSREKKERFSLILESASTNQTSMYLCASSLGPEAFFGQGTRLTVV.